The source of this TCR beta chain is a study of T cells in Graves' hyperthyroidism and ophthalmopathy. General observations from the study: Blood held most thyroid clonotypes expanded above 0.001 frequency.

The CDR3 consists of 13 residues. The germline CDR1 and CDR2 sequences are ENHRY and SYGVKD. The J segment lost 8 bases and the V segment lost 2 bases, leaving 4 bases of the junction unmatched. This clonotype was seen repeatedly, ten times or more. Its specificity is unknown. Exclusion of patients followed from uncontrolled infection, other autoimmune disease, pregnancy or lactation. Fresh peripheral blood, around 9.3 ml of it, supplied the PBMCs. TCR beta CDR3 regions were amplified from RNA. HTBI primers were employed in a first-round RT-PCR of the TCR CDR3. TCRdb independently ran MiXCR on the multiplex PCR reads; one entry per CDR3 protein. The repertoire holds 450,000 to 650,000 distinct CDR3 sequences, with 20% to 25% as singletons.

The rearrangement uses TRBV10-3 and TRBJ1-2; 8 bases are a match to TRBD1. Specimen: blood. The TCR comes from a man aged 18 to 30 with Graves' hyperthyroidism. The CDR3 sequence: CAISERTGFGYTF. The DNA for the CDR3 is TGTGCCATCAGTGAGAGGACAGGGTTCGGCTACACCTTC.